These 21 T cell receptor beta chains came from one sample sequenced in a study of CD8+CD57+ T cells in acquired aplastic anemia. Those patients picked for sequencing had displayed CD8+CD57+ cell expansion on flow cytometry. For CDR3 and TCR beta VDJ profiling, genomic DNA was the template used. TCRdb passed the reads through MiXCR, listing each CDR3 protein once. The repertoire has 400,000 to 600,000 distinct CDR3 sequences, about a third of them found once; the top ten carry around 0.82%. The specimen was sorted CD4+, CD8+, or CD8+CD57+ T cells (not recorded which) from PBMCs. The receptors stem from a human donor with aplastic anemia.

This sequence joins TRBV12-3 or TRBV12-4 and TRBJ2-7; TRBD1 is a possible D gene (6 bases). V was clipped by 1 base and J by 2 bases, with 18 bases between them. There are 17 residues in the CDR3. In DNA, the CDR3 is TGTGCCAGCAGTTTAGGTTTTCGGACAGACGGCCCCTACGAGCAGTACTTC. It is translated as CASSLGFRTDGPYEQYF.

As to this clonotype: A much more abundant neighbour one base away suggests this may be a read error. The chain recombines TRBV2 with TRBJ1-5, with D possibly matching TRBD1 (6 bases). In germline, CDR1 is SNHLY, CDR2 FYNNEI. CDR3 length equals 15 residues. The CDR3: CTSSERDTTTQPQHF. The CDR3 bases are TGTACCAGCAGTGAAAGGGACACTACGACCCAGCCCCAGCATTTT.

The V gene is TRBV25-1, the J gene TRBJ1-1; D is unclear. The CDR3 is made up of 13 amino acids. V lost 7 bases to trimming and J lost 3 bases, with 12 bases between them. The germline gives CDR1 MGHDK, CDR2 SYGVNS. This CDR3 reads CASTIGGDTEAFF. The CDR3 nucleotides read TGTGCCAGCACAATCGGCGGGGACACTGAAGCTTTCTTT.

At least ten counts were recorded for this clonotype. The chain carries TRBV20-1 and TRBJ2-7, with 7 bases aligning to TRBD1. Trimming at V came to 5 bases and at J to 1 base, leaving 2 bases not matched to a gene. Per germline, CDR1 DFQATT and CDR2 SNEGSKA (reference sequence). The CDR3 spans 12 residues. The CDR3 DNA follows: TGCAGTGCTCCGGGACAGTCCTACGAGCAGTACTTC. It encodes CSAPGQSYEQYF.

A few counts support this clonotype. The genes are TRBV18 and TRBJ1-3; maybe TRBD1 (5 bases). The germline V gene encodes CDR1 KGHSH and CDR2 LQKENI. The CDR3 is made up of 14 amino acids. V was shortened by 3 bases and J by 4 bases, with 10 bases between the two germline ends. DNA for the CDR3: TGTGCCAGCTCACCCGGGACGAGGGGAAACACCATATATTTT. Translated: CASSPGTRGNTIYF. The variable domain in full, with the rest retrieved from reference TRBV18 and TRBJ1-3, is NAGVMQNPRHLVRRRGQEARLRCSPMKGHSHVYWYRQLPEEGLKFMVYLQKENIIDESGMPKERFSAEFPKEGPSILRIQQVVRGDSAAYFCASSPGTRGNTIYFGEGSWLTVV.

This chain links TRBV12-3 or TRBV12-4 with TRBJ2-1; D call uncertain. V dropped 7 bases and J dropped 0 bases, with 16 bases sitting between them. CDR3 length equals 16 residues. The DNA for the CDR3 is TGTGCCAGCACCCTACACCCGGGCAGCTCCTACAATGAGCAGTTCTTC. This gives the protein CASTLHPGSSYNEQFF.

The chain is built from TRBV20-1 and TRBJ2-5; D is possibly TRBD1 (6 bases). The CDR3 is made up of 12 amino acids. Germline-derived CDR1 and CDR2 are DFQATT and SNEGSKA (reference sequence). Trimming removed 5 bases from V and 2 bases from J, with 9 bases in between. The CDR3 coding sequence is TGCAGTGCTGAGGGGGAGCAAGAGACCCAGTACTTC. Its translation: CSAEGEQETQYF.

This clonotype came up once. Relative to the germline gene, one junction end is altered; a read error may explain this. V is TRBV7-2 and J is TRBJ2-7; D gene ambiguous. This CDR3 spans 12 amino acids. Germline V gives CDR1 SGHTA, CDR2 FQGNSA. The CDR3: CAGSQAAYEQYF. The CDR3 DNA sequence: TGTGCCGGCAGCCAAGCCGCTTACGAGCAGTACTTC.

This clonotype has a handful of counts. CDR3 sequence reads: CASSLETGAPYEQYF. The CDR3, as DNA: TGCGCCAGCAGCTTGGAAACAGGGGCTCCTTACGAGCAGTACTTC. The V call is TRBV5-1, the J call TRBJ2-7, with TRBD1 matching 7 bases. Germline values: CDR1 SGHRS, CDR2 YFSETQ. Losses at the gene ends were 0 bases for V and 4 bases for J; bases not matched to a gene: 7. This CDR3 is built from 15 residues.

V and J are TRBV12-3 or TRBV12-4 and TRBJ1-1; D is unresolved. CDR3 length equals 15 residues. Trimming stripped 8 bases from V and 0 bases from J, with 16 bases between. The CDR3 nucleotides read TGTGCCAGCGTAGTTGGCCTCCCAATGAACACTGAAGCTTTCTTT. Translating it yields CASVVGLPMNTEAFF.

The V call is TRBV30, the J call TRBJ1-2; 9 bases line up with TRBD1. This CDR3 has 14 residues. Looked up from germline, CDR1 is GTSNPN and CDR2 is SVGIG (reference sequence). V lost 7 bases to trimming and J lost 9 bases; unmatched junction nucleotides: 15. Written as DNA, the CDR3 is TGTGCCTCCACTCAATCGGCGGGACAGGGAAGCTACACCTTC. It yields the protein CASTQSAGQGSYTF.

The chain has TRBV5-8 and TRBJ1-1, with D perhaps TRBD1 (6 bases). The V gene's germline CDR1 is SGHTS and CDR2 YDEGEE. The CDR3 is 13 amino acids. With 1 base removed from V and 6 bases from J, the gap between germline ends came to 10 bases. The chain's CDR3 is CASSLRGIAEAFF. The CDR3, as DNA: TGTGCCAGCAGCTTGAGGGGGATCGCTGAAGCTTTCTTT.

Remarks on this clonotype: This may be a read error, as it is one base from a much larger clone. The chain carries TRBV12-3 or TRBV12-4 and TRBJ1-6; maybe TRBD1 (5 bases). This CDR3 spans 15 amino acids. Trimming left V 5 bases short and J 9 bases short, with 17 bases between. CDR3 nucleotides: TGTGCCAGCAGTCCGGGGGGACTCTCAGGTTCACCCCTCCACTTT. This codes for CASSPGGLSGSPLHF.

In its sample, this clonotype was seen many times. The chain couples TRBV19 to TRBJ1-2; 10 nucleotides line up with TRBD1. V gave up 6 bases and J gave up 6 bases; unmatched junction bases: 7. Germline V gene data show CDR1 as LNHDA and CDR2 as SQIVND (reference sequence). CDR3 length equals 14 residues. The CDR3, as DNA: TGTGCCAGTAGCGAACCGGGACAGGGGAATGGCTACACCTTC. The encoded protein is CASSEPGQGNGYTF.

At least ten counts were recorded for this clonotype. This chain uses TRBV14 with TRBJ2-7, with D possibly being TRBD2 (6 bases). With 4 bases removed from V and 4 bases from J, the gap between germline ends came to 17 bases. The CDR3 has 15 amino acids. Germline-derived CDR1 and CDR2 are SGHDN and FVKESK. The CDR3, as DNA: TGTGCCAGCAGCCCCTTGGGTCTGGGGAGGTACGAGCAGTACTTC. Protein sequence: CASSPLGLGRYEQYF.

The CDR3 loop is CASSTRTVDGYTF. CDR3 sequence (DNA): TGTGCCAGCAGTACCCGGACAGTGGATGGCTACACCTTC. The gene calls are TRBV27 and TRBJ1-2, with a weak D call TRBD1 (6 bases). Germline CDR1 reads MNHEY; CDR2 reads SMNVEV (reference sequence). V dropped 5 bases and J dropped 6 bases, with 13 bases sitting between them. This CDR3 has 13 residues.

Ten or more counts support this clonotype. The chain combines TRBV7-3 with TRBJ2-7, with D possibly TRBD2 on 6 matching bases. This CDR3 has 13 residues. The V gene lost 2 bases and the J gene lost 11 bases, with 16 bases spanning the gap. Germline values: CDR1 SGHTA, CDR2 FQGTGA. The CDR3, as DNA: TGTGCCAGCAGCTTAGATCCCGGAGGGTCCAAGTACTTC. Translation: CASSLDPGGSKYF.

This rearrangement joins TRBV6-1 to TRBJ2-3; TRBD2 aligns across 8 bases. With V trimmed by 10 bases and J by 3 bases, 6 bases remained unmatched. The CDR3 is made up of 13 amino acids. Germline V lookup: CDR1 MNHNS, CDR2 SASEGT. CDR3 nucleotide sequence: TGTGCCACCACTACGGGGGGGACAGATACGCAGTATTTT. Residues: CATTTGGTDTQYF.

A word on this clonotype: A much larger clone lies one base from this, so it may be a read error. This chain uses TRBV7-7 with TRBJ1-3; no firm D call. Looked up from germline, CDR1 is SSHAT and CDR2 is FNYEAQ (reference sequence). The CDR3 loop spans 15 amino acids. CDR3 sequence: CASSLDAKAGNTTYF. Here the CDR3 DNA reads TGTGCTAGCAGCTTAGACGCTAAAGCTGGAAACACCACATATTTT.

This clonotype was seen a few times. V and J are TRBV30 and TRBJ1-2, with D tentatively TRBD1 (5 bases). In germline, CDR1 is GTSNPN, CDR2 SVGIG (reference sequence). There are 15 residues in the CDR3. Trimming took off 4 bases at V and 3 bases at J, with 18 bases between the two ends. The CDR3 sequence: CAWTPLGQSDYGYTF. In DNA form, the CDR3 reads TGTGCCTGGACTCCTTTGGGGCAGTCTGACTATGGCTACACCTTC.

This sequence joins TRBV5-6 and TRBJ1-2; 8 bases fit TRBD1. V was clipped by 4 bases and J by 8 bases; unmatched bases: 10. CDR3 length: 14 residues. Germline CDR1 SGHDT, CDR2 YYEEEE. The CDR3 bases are TGTGCCAGCAGCAGAGACCAGGGGGCAGGAGGCTACACCTTC. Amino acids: CASSRDQGAGGYTF.